Following are 27 T cell receptor beta chains from one sample sequenced in a study of blood T cell repertoires in COVID-19. Some clones are missing from TCRdb's copy, which holds only in-frame ones; the method was immunoSEQ multiplex PCR. The sample lists 250,000 or so clones, approximately 84% seen once, with around 6.3% in the top ten. Sequenced material: PBMCs or T cells enriched from blood (not recorded which). These receptors all come from a woman aged 50 to 60 who had been exposed to COVID-19.

The V call is TRBV19, the J call TRBJ1-6; TRBD1 is a possible D gene (6 bases). V lost 9 bases and J 2 bases, leaving 17 bases between the germline ends. The CDR3 is made up of 16 amino acids. The germline gives CDR1 LNHDA, CDR2 SQIVND (reference sequence). In DNA form, the CDR3 reads TGTGCCAGCGAACAGGGTAAAGGAGCCTATAATTCACCCCTCCACTTT. Residues: CASEQGKGAYNSPLHF.

This chain uses TRBV10-3 with TRBJ2-1; D remains unclear. V lost 4 bases to trimming and J lost 9 bases, with 13 bases between them. Germline CDR1 ENHRY, CDR2 SYGVKD. This CDR3 is built from 13 residues. The CDR3 nucleotides are TGTGCCATCAGTGGGTCCATTTCCAGTGAGCAGTTCTTC. This sequence encodes CAISGSISSEQFF.

The CDR3 coding sequence is TGTGCCAGTAGTACCCGGGACAGCTATGGCTACACCTTC. Translation: CASSTRDSYGYTF. The chain recombines TRBV19 with TRBJ1-2, with 7 bases identical to TRBD1. Germline loops: CDR1 LNHDA, CDR2 SQIVND (reference sequence). The CDR3 contains 13 residues. V lost 4 bases, J lost 4 bases, and 3 bases stayed unmatched.

The chain combines TRBV18 with TRBJ2-6, with 9 positions matching TRBD1. CDR3 length: 17 amino acids. Trimming cost V 5 bases and J 2 bases; bases outside gene matches: 7. Germline-derived CDR1 and CDR2 are KGHSH and LQKENI. DNA for the CDR3: TGTGCCAGCTCAGCCGGGACAGGGCGGCCTGGGGCCAACGTCCTGACTTTC. Protein: CASSAGTGRPGANVLTF.

This chain uses TRBV5-1 with TRBJ2-3; TRBD2 is a possible D gene (6 bases). The CDR3 has 15 amino acids. V was clipped by 2 bases and J by 1 base, with 11 bases between them. Germline lookup yields CDR1 SGHRS and CDR2 YFSETQ. CDR3: CASSLRLGGTDTQYF. CDR3 bases: TGCGCCAGCAGCTTAAGACTAGGAGGCACAGATACGCAGTATTTT.

The rearrangement uses TRBV4-3 and TRBJ2-1; 7 bases match TRBD1. V trimming: 4 bases; J trimming: 0 bases; junction bases outside the gene matches: 6. The CDR3 spans 16 residues. The germline gives CDR1 LGHNA, CDR2 YSLEER. In DNA, the CDR3 is TGCGCCAGCAGCCGGGACAGTCGAAACTCCTACAATGAGCAGTTCTTC. Protein: CASSRDSRNSYNEQFF.

V gene TRBV5-1 combines with J gene TRBJ2-7, with D perhaps matching TRBD2 (6 bases). With 4 bases removed from V and 4 bases from J, the gap between germline ends came to 9 bases. This CDR3 is 12 amino acids long. Germline V lookup: CDR1 SGHRS, CDR2 YFSETQ. CDR3 sequence reads: CASSGGTYEQYF. CDR3 coding DNA: TGCGCCAGCAGCGGGGGGACTTACGAGCAGTACTTC.

The rearrangement uses TRBV19 and TRBJ1-1, with a tentative D call TRBD1 (5 bases). The CDR3 loop spans 14 amino acids. V was trimmed by 5 bases and J by 5 bases, leaving 15 bases between them. Looked up from germline, CDR1 is LNHDA and CDR2 is SQIVND (reference sequence). CDR3 coding DNA: TGTGCCAGTAGTCCTCGACAGTTAAGTACTGAAGCTTTCTTT. This sequence encodes CASSPRQLSTEAFF. Supplemented by reference TRBV19 and TRBJ1-1, the full variable domain reads DGGITQSPKYLFRKEGQNVTLSCEQNLNHDAMYWYRQDPGQGLRLIYYSQIVNDFQKGDIAEGYSVSREKKESFPLTVTSAQKNPTAFYLCASSPRQLSTEAFFGQGTRLTVV.

This chain links TRBV7-8 with TRBJ2-7, with D perhaps TRBD2 (6 bases). CDR3 length: 13 residues. Germline loops: CDR1 SGHVS, CDR2 FQNEAQ. Trimming took off 2 bases at V and 7 bases at J, with 12 bases between the two ends. In DNA, the CDR3 is TGTGCCAGCAGCTTAAGGAGGGGTCGGGAGCAGTACTTC. It yields the protein CASSLRRGREQYF.

V and J are TRBV5-8 and TRBJ1-5; possible D gene TRBD1, 6 bases. CDR3 length: 16 residues. Germline lookup yields CDR1 SGHTS and CDR2 YDEGEE. V lost 1 base to trimming and J lost 4 bases, with 15 bases between them. DNA of the CDR3: TGTGCCAGCAGCTTGTTTTCCGGGACAAGGAATCAGCCCCAGCATTTT. Its protein product is CASSLFSGTRNQPQHF.

The rearrangement uses TRBV5-1 and TRBJ1-3; D gene unclear. Per the germline V gene, CDR1 is SGHRS and CDR2 is YFSETQ. Trimming pared 4 bases from V and 1 base from J, leaving 12 bases between. The CDR3 spans 15 residues. This chain's CDR3 is CASSAGISSGNTIYF. CDR3 in DNA: TGCGCCAGCAGCGCGGGGATCTCATCTGGAAACACCATATATTTT. Together with reference TRBV5-1 and TRBJ1-3, the CDR3 gives the full variable domain: KAGVTQTPRYLIKTRGQQVTLSCSPISGHRSVSWYQQTPGQGLQFLFEYFSETQRNKGNFPGRFSGRQFSNSRSEMNVSTLELGDSALYLCASSAGISSGNTIYFGEGSWLTVV.

The gene calls are TRBV11-2 and TRBJ1-2; 7 nucleotides line up with TRBD1. Germline assignment: CDR1 SGHAT and CDR2 FQNNGV. Trimming took 1 base from V and 5 from J; bases not matched to a gene: 16. The CDR3 extends over 18 amino acids. The CDR3 DNA follows: TGTGCCAGCAGCTTAGTATTGTCCGGGGACAGTGGGAAATATGGCTACACCTTC. Protein sequence: CASSLVLSGDSGKYGYTF.

The chain employs TRBV6-6 and TRBJ2-7, with 11 bases lining up with TRBD1. The CDR3 loop spans 18 amino acids. CDR1 MNHNY and CDR2 SVGAGI come from the germline V gene (reference sequence). V trimming: 5 bases; J trimming: 2 bases; junction bases outside the gene matches: 14. The chain's CDR3 is CASSHKPGTGGVAYEQYF. DNA of the CDR3: TGTGCCAGCAGTCACAAGCCCGGGACAGGGGGTGTAGCCTACGAGCAGTACTTC.

This sequence joins TRBV12-3 or TRBV12-4 and TRBJ1-2; D unresolved. V was shortened by 10 bases and J by 8 bases, with 14 bases between the two germline ends. This CDR3 spans 11 amino acids. The CDR3 DNA is TGTGCCACCGTACTCTCGAGGGGCTACACCTTC. Translating gives CATVLSRGYTF.

The chain couples TRBV27 to TRBJ1-3; possibly TRBD1 for D (6 bases). The CDR3 spans 14 residues. Germline assignment: CDR1 MNHEY and CDR2 SMNVEV (reference sequence). Trimming cost V 5 bases and J 4 bases, with 12 bases left between them. The CDR3 bases are TGTGCCAGCAGTGGGGGGGCAGACGGAAACACCATATATTTT. Translation gives CASSGGADGNTIYF.

The CDR3 loop reads CATSKRGEGSDTQYF. The CDR3 DNA sequence: TGTGCCACCAGCAAGCGGGGGGAAGGATCAGATACGCAGTATTTT. The chain is built from TRBV15 and TRBJ2-3; 9 nucleotides agree with TRBD2. The CDR3 runs to 15 residues. Trimming at V came to 4 bases and at J to 4 bases, leaving 6 bases not matched to a gene. Germline V CDR1 and CDR2: LNHNV, YYDKDF (reference sequence).

The rearrangement uses TRBV24-1 and TRBJ1-5, with D uncertain. Germline CDR1 is KGHDR and CDR2 is SFDVKD. The CDR3 is 14 amino acids. V gave up 2 bases and J gave up 1 base, with 5 bases separating them. CDR3 sequence (DNA): TGTGCCACCAGTGATTCGGGGAGCAATCAGCCCCAGCATTTT. This gives the protein CATSDSGSNQPQHF.

This chain uses TRBV27 with TRBJ2-5, with TRBD1 as a possible D gene (6 bases). CDR1 MNHEY and CDR2 SMNVEV come from the germline V gene (reference sequence). V lost 4 bases and J lost 7, with 22 bases in between. The CDR3 loop spans 16 amino acids. The CDR3 coding sequence is TGTGCCAGCAGTTCCACAGGGAAGGGGAAGAGAGGGACCCAGTACTTC. Translated: CASSSTGKGKRGTQYF.

In this sample, this clone turned up a few times. The rearrangement joins TRBV19 to TRBJ1-5; unclear D gene. Trimming shortened V by 3 bases and J by 0 bases, and 9 bases separated the two germline ends. The germline V gene encodes CDR1 LNHDA and CDR2 SQIVND (reference sequence). The CDR3 spans 15 residues. The CDR3 DNA follows: TGTGCCAGTAGTATTGGCTCCCATAGCAATCAGCCCCAGCATTTT. Its translation is CASSIGSHSNQPQHF.

This chain links TRBV2 with TRBJ2-1; 12 positions agree with TRBD2. V lost 3 bases and J lost 7; bases outside the gene matches: 7. Germline V lookup: CDR1 SNHLY, CDR2 FYNNEI. CDR3 length equals 16 residues. The CDR3 reads CASSDSASGGANEQFF. In DNA, the CDR3 is TGTGCCAGCAGTGATTCGGCTAGCGGGGGGGCAAATGAGCAGTTCTTC. Complete variable domain (other parts from reference TRBV2 and TRBJ2-1): EPEVTQTPSHQVTQMGQEVILRCVPISNHLYFYWYRQILGQKVEFLVSFYNNEISEKSEIFDDQFSVERPDGSNFTLKIRSTKLEDSAMYFCASSDSASGGANEQFFGPGTRLTVL.

The rearrangement links TRBV3-1 (or the pseudogene TRBV3-2) to TRBJ1-2; 7 bases fit TRBD1. This CDR3 spans 15 amino acids. CDR1 is LGHDT and CDR2 is YNNKEL in the germline V gene (reference sequence). J lost 8 bases, V lost 1 base, and 10 bases had no gene match. This CDR3 is CASSQGTLTGTGYTF. CDR3 bases: TGTGCCAGCAGCCAAGGGACACTGACAGGGACGGGCTACACCTTC.

As regards this clone: The junction and the germline gene differ at one end; a read error may be behind it. The rearrangement uses TRBV6-2 or TRBV6-3 and TRBJ1-1; 10 nucleotides line up with TRBD1. The V gene's germline CDR1 is MNHEY and CDR2 SVGEGT. This CDR3 contains 14 residues. The CDR3 is CAGSFGQGDTEAFF. DNA for the CDR3: TGTGCCGGCAGTTTTGGACAGGGGGACACTGAAGCTTTCTTT.

V and J are TRBV11-2 and TRBJ1-1; D might be TRBD1 (5 bases). Germline lookup yields CDR1 SGHAT and CDR2 FQNNGV. V gave up 1 base and J gave up 5 bases, with 17 bases separating them. The CDR3 has 16 amino acids. CDR3 sequence: CASSLGGEGKHTEAFF. The CDR3 DNA is TGTGCCAGCAGCTTAGGAGGGGAGGGCAAACATACTGAAGCTTTCTTT. The full variable domain, with the rest looked up from reference TRBV11-2 and TRBJ1-1, is EAGVAQSPRYKIIEKRQSVAFWCNPISGHATLYWYQQILGQGPKLLIQFQNNGVVDDSQLPKDRFSAERLKGVDSTLKIQPAKLEDSAVYLCASSLGGEGKHTEAFFGQGTRLTVV.

The V call is TRBV7-2, the J call TRBJ1-1; a possible D gene is TRBD1 (6 bases). Germline V gene sequence: CDR1 SGHTA, CDR2 FQGNSA. The V end lost 5 bases, the J end lost 7 bases, and 14 bases lay between the germline ends. This CDR3 is built from 13 residues. The DNA for the CDR3 is TGTGCCAGCAGCCCCCGACAGGCCGGTGAAGCTTTCTTT. It yields the protein CASSPRQAGEAFF.

The genes are TRBV2 and TRBJ1-2; a possible D gene is TRBD1 (5 bases). This CDR3 spans 14 amino acids. Germline CDR1 SNHLY, CDR2 FYNNEI. Deletions cut 6 bases from V and 8 bases from J, with 19 bases between. Here the CDR3 reads CASRGLRQRGGYTF. The CDR3 DNA follows: TGTGCCAGCAGGGGACTCAGACAAAGAGGAGGCTACACCTTC.

The chain uses TRBV5-1 and TRBJ1-1, with D tentatively TRBD1 (6 bases). This CDR3 region has 15 residues. Looked up from germline, CDR1 is SGHRS and CDR2 is YFSETQ. With 4 bases removed from V and 4 bases from J, the gap between germline ends came to 17 bases. The CDR3 DNA reads TGCGCCAGCAGCCCCCGTAACACAGGGAGCACTGAAGCTTTCTTT. This codes for CASSPRNTGSTEAFF.

This sequence joins TRBV2 and TRBJ2-2; D not certain. The germline V gene encodes CDR1 SNHLY and CDR2 FYNNEI. The V gene lost 4 bases and the J gene lost 3 bases, with 9 bases spanning the gap. CDR3 size: 14 residues. The DNA of the CDR3 is TGTGCCAGCAGTGGATATGGGCACACCGGGGAGCTGTTTTTT. Translating gives CASSGYGHTGELFF.